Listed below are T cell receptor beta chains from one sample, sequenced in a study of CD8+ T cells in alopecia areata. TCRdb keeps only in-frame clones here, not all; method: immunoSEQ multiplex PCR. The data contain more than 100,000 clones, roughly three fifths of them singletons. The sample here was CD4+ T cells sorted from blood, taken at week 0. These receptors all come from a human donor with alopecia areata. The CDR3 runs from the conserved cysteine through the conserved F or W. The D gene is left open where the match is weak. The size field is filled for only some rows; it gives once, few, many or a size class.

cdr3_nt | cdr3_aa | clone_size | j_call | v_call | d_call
TGTGCCAGCAGTTGGGAGGGTATAGGAAACACCGGGGAGCTGTTTTTT | CASSWEGIGNTGELFF | . | TRBJ2-2 | TRBV6-5 | TRBD2
TGTGCCATCAGGGGGGACAGGGGGCGTTACGAGCAGTACTTC | CAIRGDRGRYEQYF | . | TRBJ2-7 | TRBV10-3 | TRBD1
TGCGCCAGCGACGGTGGGGGCAGGGGGAACTATGGCTACACCTTC | CASDGGGRGNYGYTF | . | TRBJ1-2 | TRBV5-1 | TRBD1
TGTGCCTCCCCCCGAGACAACTCGTTTAGCAATCAGCCCCAGCATTTT | CASPRDNSFSNQPQHF | . | TRBJ1-5 | TRBV30 | .
TGTGCCAGCAGCCCACAGGGAATCGATTCACCCCTCCACTTT | CASSPQGIDSPLHF | few | TRBJ1-6 | TRBV7-9 | .
TGTGCCAGCAGCTCGAGGGTCGGGAATCAGCCCCAGCATTTT | CASSSRVGNQPQHF | . | TRBJ1-5 | TRBV5-6 | .
TGTGCCAGCAGTGACCGGACAGGGAGTAACTATGGCTACACCTTC | CASSDRTGSNYGYTF | . | TRBJ1-2 | TRBV6-4 | TRBD1
TGCGCCAGCAGCCAAATCATGGAGACCCAGTACTTC | CASSQIMETQYF | few | TRBJ2-5 | TRBV5-1 | .
TGTGCCAGCAGTTCAGGGACGGGGAAGGGCTATGGCTACACCTTC | CASSSGTGKGYGYTF | . | TRBJ1-2 | TRBV27 | .
TGTGCCAGCAGCTTAGCGATGGGGGCACAGCAGTACTTC | CASSLAMGAQQYF | . | TRBJ2-7 | TRBV7-2 | .
TGCAGTGCTAGTCGCGACTACGAGCAGTACTTC | CSASRDYEQYF | . | TRBJ2-7 | TRBV20-1 | .
TGCGCCAGCGGTCGACAGGGGTCCTACGAGCAGTACTTC | CASGRQGSYEQYF | . | TRBJ2-7 | TRBV4-1 | TRBD1
TGTGCCAGCAGCCGCACGGGACACATCACAGATACGCAGTATTTT | CASSRTGHITDTQYF | . | TRBJ2-3 | TRBV28 | .
TGCGCCAGCAGCCAGGGACTAGCGGGAGGGCCCGATGAGCAGTTCTTC | CASSQGLAGGPDEQFF | . | TRBJ2-1 | TRBV4-3 | TRBD2
TGCAGCGTAGGGACGGGGAACACTGAAGCTTTCTTT | CSVGTGNTEAFF | . | TRBJ1-1 | TRBV29-1 | .
TGTGCCAGCTCACCACCGGCGACTAGCGGGAGGGCCCAGTTCTTC | CASSPPATSGRAQFF | . | TRBJ2-1 | TRBV18 | TRBD2
TGTGCCAGCAGCTTAATGGATAGACAGGGGACTAATGAAAAACTGTTTTTT | CASSLMDRQGTNEKLFF | . | TRBJ1-4 | TRBV7-9 | TRBD1
TGTGCCAGTCGCACCGGGACAGGCTATGGCTACACCTTC | CASRTGTGYGYTF | . | TRBJ1-2 | TRBV19 | TRBD1